The T cell receptor (beta chain) under discussion was sequenced for a study of shared clonotypes between healthy human individuals (dated by TCRdb to 2018 to 2021). Regarding the study in general: Three men and a couple of women, aged 18 to 49 years, made up the cohort. Per donor, three plates each were used for CD4 naive and CD4 memory, two for CD8 naive, and one for CD8 memory. The study deeply sequenced blood TCR repertoires of several healthy adults to estimate repertoire size and the extent of clonotype sharing between individuals. Libraries were prepared and TCR repertoires were sequenced by different laboratories using diverse techniques, in order to increase sequencing depth and limit assay-specific biases. Per donor, leukapheresis produced somewhere between about 0.94 and 8.9 billion PBMCs.

On the study overall, not on this receptor specifically: Rarefaction of sorted-subset datasets indicated incomplete sequencing despite the large sequencing depth. Pairwise subsampling indicated that sequencing depth was expected to affect the degree of clonotype sharing among donors. Because the study included only a small number of donors, the genetic and exposure-history diversity represented was limited. Sampling was restricted to blood, and TCR repertoires in tissues likely differ from the TCR repertoires found in blood. Sharing across a few donors was observed for about 4.8% of naive CD4, over 3% of naive CD8, over 2% of memory CD4, and about 0.4% of memory CD8 clonotypes. Compared with non-shared clonotypes, clonotypes shared by all four sorted-subset donors had higher generation probabilities. Larger estimated clonotype richness was generally found for naive subsets than for memory subsets.

TCR CDR3 regions were amplified from genomic DNA by multiplex PCR using the deep immunoSEQ assay. Extracted genomic DNA from each cell subset was distributed evenly across all wells of several immunoSEQ 96-well plates, and each plate was treated as a replicate. For sorted subsets, roughly 200 ng of genomic DNA, equivalent to around 29,000 T cell genomes, went into each replicate PCR. Purified libraries were quantified with a Qubit 3.0 fluorometer, sized on a Bioanalyzer 2100, and re-quantified with the KAPA Library Quantification kit. Every immunoSEQ 96-well plate was sequenced on a separate single-read 150-cycle Illumina NextSeq 550 flow cell. The study's own analysis went as follows. The immunoSEQ output contained only junctional sequences without quality scores, so filtering could not match that applied to full-length reads. To assign V/J genes and CDR3, sequences were annotated against IMGT germline references using PyIR, a Python wrapper for IgBLAST v1.9. Reads with weak V/J assignments (E-value above 1e-6), missing CDR3, stop codons, out-of-frame junctions, or ambiguous translated residues were removed. V3J clonotypes were defined as sequences sharing an identical inferred V gene, J gene, and CDR3 amino acid sequence. The percentage overlap between two repertoires was calculated by dividing the number of shared unique clonotypes by the size of the smaller repertoire. Three approaches were used to assess repertoire richness: RTK rarefaction, the Chao1 estimator, and Recon v2.1 estimates of unobserved clonotypes. OLGA was used to compute generation probabilities for all TCRbeta clonotypes that the gDNA method yielded from a handful of donors. TCRdb mirrors the immuneACCESS table, restricted to in-frame sequences. Some clones are absent from its copies; in checked studies, under half trace to an unresolved V gene, and the reason for the others is unknown. Clone size and the V and J calls come from that table; the DNA yielded D and trimming. The sample table holds around 1.1 million clones, of which 75% to 85% were seen once. The top ten clones comprise roughly 0.62% of the sample.

The germline V gene supplies CDR1 SGHRS and CDR2 YFSETQ. The CDR3, cysteine through phenylalanine, is 12 amino acids long. The kept DNA is CDR3 alone, 36 bases in frame from the first base. V gives up 6 bases and J gives up 6 bases, and the segment between their germline ends measures 9 bases. The donors were healthy, HIV-negative adults who had no recently reported acute infections or vaccinations. Every donor was a Caucasian adult residing in Nashville, Tennessee, USA. CD4+ T cells were enriched by magnetic negative selection, after which naive cells were positively selected on CD45RA and the negative fraction was taken as the memory subset. Blood was collected by leukapheresis, and PBMCs were isolated by Ficoll-Histopaque density gradient centrifugation and then cryopreserved in liquid nitrogen vapor phase. Analytical flow cytometry was used to check the purity and quantity of every magnetically sorted T cell population. Genomic DNA was isolated from each sorted fraction and quantified by UV absorbance on a Nanodrop 2000c.

Worth noting for this clone: This receptor's antigen is unknown. A much larger clone lies one base from this, so it may be a read error. The identical CDR3 is also encoded by other nucleotide sequences in the sample.

The specimen was memory CD4+ T cells from PBMCs. The label giving this sample's cell subset or site can be read as: CD45RA-negative fraction. The V and J segments used are TRBV5-1 and TRBJ1-4, with the D segment identity uncertain. This sequence originates from a man between 18 and 29 years old in good health. Some clones in this sample may be carry-over from other donors' samples. For the CDR3, the sequence is CASTGQDEKLFF. The DNA reads TGCGCCAGCACTGGCCAAGATGAAAAACTGTTTTTT.